This note documents a single TCR beta chain sequence. Its antigen is still unknown. This sample is part of a study of T-cell reconstitution after alpha-beta-depleted transplantation in children. Overall study findings and caveats: Surviving recipient T cells and thymic progenitors accounted for the high day-60 TCRbeta diversity observed in some patients. It was newly produced T cells that mostly accounted for T-cell counts and diversity one year after transplant.

Researchers prepared the TCRbeta library using unique molecular identifiers, the study reports. In TCRdb, the PCR reads were re-called with MiXCR into one record per CDR3 protein. The profile shows about 220,000 distinct CDR3 sequences, approximately 17% of them singletons. This CDR3 has 17 amino acids. The trim removed 3 bases at V and 4 bases at J, leaving 12 bases unmatched. Germline V gene lookup returns CDR1 SGDLS and CDR2 YYNGEE. This specimen consisted of PBMCs, mostly from graft donor cells, obtained 360 days after TCRalphabeta/CD19-depleted stem cell transplant. The chain recombines TRBV9 with TRBJ2-1, with 8 bases that match TRBD2. The sequence was collected from a male patient between 2 and 10 years old who had a stem cell transplant for acute lymphoblastic leukemia, so the T cells may come from the graft donor. CDR3 protein: CASSANPDGGDYNEQFF. The CDR3 DNA follows: TGTGCCAGCAGCGCCAACCCGGACGGGGGGGATTACAATGAGCAGTTCTTC.